Listed below are T cell receptor beta chains from one sample, sequenced in a study of T cell repertoires in cytomegalovirus infection. TCRdb fed the reads into MiXCR, producing one record per CDR3 protein. There are about 310,000 distinct CDR3 sequences in the sample; around 9.6% occur only once, and approximately 2.4% lies in the top ten. The sequenced sample consisted of PBMCs. These receptors all come from a human donor in good health (CMV status not recorded). Some clones in this sample may be carry-over from other donors' samples. CDR3s include the opening cysteine and the closing phenylalanine or tryptophan. Each record gives: V gene, CDR3 protein.

v_gene: TRBV10-3; CDR3aa: CAISEGGGYTF
v_gene: TRBV4-3; CDR3aa: CASSPGERGTTEAFF
v_gene: TRBV5-5; CDR3aa: CASSSTGTSGLKQFF
v_gene: TRBV6-2/TRBV6-3; CDR3aa: CASSYVGNQPQHF
v_gene: TRBV3-1; CDR3aa: CASSQVRLNTGELFF
v_gene: TRBV10-2; CDR3aa: CASSVGTGGSYEQYF
v_gene: TRBV29-1; CDR3aa: CSAPGQGVSGYTF
v_gene: TRBV18; CDR3aa: CASSVLDGTDTQYF
v_gene: TRBV5-1; CDR3aa: CASSLGSRARLNTEAFF
v_gene: TRBV7-9; CDR3aa: CASSGDRNTGELFF
v_gene: TRBV19; CDR3aa: CASSAPGLAGGSSGDTQYF
v_gene: TRBV7-3; CDR3aa: CASSLAGPGEAFF
v_gene: TRBV20-1; CDR3aa: CSAPTIPTDTQYF
v_gene: TRBV19; CDR3aa: CASSKDRAQETQYF
v_gene: TRBV6-2/TRBV6-3; CDR3aa: CASSYLTSSYNEQFF
v_gene: TRBV7-2; CDR3aa: CASSLELGFADYGYTF
v_gene: TRBV30; CDR3aa: CAWSTLSLPLYNEQFF
v_gene: TRBV6-2/TRBV6-3; CDR3aa: CASSYIPSRGREETQYF
v_gene: TRBV18; CDR3aa: CASSPFPGEETQYF
v_gene: TRBV7-6; CDR3aa: CASSADRGWLNEQFF
v_gene: TRBV5-1; CDR3aa: CASSWNRPSADTQYF
v_gene: TRBV29-1; CDR3aa: CSVAMAYEQYF
v_gene: TRBV7-2; CDR3aa: CASSLAGRSKRGEAFF
v_gene: TRBV12-5; CDR3aa: CASMTGVTEAFF
v_gene: TRBV6-1; CDR3aa: CASSEAGGINEQFF
v_gene: TRBV5-6; CDR3aa: CASSLGRDSSYNEQFF
v_gene: TRBV28; CDR3aa: CASRDRVQPQHF
v_gene: TRBV20-1; CDR3aa: CSPGGFQETQYF
v_gene: TRBV10-3; CDR3aa: CAISESRGNQPQHF
v_gene: TRBV18; CDR3aa: CASSEGRSGNTIYF
v_gene: TRBV25-1; CDR3aa: CASSPTILAGTTGELFF
v_gene: TRBV2; CDR3aa: CASRGDNEQFF
v_gene: TRBV5-4; CDR3aa: CASSPRRTSGANVLTF
v_gene: TRBV4-1; CDR3aa: CASSQGGIPPLHF
v_gene: TRBV7-2; CDR3aa: CASSLDGGRTDTQYF
v_gene: TRBV6-5; CDR3aa: CASSYETVNTEAFF
v_gene: TRBV3-1; CDR3aa: CASSQGAGTIQPQHF
v_gene: TRBV23-1; CDR3aa: CASSQSGSSTSGKNTGELFF
v_gene: TRBV5-1; CDR3aa: CASSLGDRATEAFF
v_gene: TRBV7-2; CDR3aa: CASSLNNPGQGSNSPLHF
v_gene: TRBV19; CDR3aa: CASSIGPLRPQHF
v_gene: TRBV7-9; CDR3aa: CASSTKRGMNTGELFF
v_gene: TRBV7-2; CDR3aa: CASSERTSGGETQYF
v_gene: TRBV29-1; CDR3aa: CSVEDRTTRTQYF
v_gene: TRBV6-2/TRBV6-3; CDR3aa: CASSYFDRGNQPQHF
v_gene: TRBV27; CDR3aa: CASSRWAGTDTQYF
v_gene: TRBV7-2; CDR3aa: CASPPEGEYQETQYF
v_gene: TRBV7-9; CDR3aa: CASSLEGVSGNTIYF
v_gene: TRBV19; CDR3aa: CASTLGQGLSSYNEQFF
v_gene: TRBV5-1; CDR3aa: CASSLRVSTDTHYF
v_gene: TRBV7-2; CDR3aa: CASSLAGRTNEKLFF